This TCR beta chain was found in a study of blood T cell repertoires in COVID-19. Study details: Samples representing acute and convalescent COVID-19 were sourced from the United States, Italy and Spain. T cells, B-cell-depleted T cells, or PBMCs supplied cDNA or gDNA.

Germline V gene data show CDR1 as SGHRS and CDR2 as YFSETQ. The trim removed 4 bases at V and 5 bases at J, leaving 10 bases unmatched. This CDR3 region has 17 residues. Enrolled during active infection, Seattle patients were then followed longitudinally. In the authors' workflow: The assay estimated nucleated cells by amplifying reference gene primers. The method was immunoSEQ multiplex PCR; TCRdb's version includes in-frame clones alone and lacks a portion of them. V, J and clone size are those of that table, while D and trimming were read from the DNA. The table has 300,000 to 400,000 clones, around nine tenths seen once.

This rearrangement joins TRBV5-1 to TRBJ2-2, with 11 bases fitting TRBD1. This TCR derives from a woman in her sixties or seventies with COVID-19, enrolled during active disease. The sample consisted of peripheral blood. The CDR3: CASSPLPGTGGTGELFF. The CDR3 coding sequence is TGCGCCAGCAGCCCACTTCCCGGGACAGGGGGTACCGGGGAGCTGTTTTTT. Combining the CDR3 with reference TRBV5-1 and TRBJ2-2 gives the whole variable domain KAGVTQTPRYLIKTRGQQVTLSCSPISGHRSVSWYQQTPGQGLQFLFEYFSETQRNKGNFPGRFSGRQFSNSRSEMNVSTLELGDSALYLCASSPLPGTGGTGELFFGEGSRLTVL.